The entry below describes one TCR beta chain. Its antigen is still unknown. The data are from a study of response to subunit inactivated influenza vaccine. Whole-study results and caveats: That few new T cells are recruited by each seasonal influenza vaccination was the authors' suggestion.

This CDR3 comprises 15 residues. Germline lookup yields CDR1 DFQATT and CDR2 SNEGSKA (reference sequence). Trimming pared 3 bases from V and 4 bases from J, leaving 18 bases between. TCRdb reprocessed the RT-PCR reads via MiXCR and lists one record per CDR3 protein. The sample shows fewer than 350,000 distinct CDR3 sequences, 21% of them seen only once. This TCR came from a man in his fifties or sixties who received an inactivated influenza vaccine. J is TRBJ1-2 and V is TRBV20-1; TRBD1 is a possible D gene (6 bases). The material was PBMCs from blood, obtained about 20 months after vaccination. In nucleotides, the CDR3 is TGCAGTGCTAGCAACCAGGGGTTATCTTTCTATGGCTACACCTTC. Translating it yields CSASNQGLSFYGYTF.